This entry lists 21 T cell receptor beta chains sequenced from one sample in a study of blood T cell repertoires in COVID-19. Clones were sequenced by immunoSEQ multiplex PCR, and TCRdb holds only the in-frame ones, with some missing. The sample records tens of thousands of clones, approximately 80% being singletons. The source material was peripheral blood. The receptors stem from a man older than 75 with active COVID-19.

CDR3 in amino acids: CASSWEPRQTRNTEAFF. CDR3 coding DNA: TGCGCCAGCAGCTGGGAACCAAGACAGACCAGAAACACTGAAGCTTTCTTT. The chain employs TRBV5-1 and TRBJ1-1; perhaps TRBD1 as D (5 bases). Trimming cost V 3 bases and J 2 bases, with 20 bases left between them. This CDR3 is 17 amino acids long. Germline V gene sequence: CDR1 SGHRS, CDR2 YFSETQ.

In DNA form, the CDR3 reads TGTGCCAGCAGCTTCTCCCGGGACAGCTGGGCCAACGTCCTGACTTTC. Translation gives CASSFSRDSWANVLTF. The J gene is TRBJ2-6, the V gene TRBV7-9; TRBD1 aligns across 7 bases. Germline V lookup: CDR1 SEHNR, CDR2 FQNEAQ (reference sequence). There are 16 residues in the CDR3. Germline trimming cut 3 bases from V and 5 bases from J; bases unmatched to any gene: 7.

The V and J genes are TRBV3-1 (or the pseudogene TRBV3-2) and TRBJ2-1, with a possible D match to TRBD2 (6 bases). Trimming removed 1 base at V and 7 bases at J, with 11 bases between. Germline-derived CDR1 and CDR2 are LGHDT and YNNKEL (reference sequence). The CDR3 is made up of 14 amino acids. This CDR3 reads CASSQVGGRNEQFF. CDR3 bases: TGTGCCAGCAGCCAAGTAGGAGGGAGGAATGAGCAGTTCTTC.

The CDR3 sequence is CASSYPGEQYF. The CDR3 DNA sequence: TGTGCCAGCAGCTACCCCGGGGAGCAGTACTTC. The gene calls are TRBV7-9 and TRBJ2-7; D is uncertain. Germline assignment: CDR1 SEHNR and CDR2 FQNEAQ (reference sequence). The CDR3 extends over 11 amino acids. Deletions cut 4 bases from V and 7 bases from J, with 8 bases between.

V and J are TRBV7-9 and TRBJ2-1; a possible D gene is TRBD2 (5 bases). V was clipped by 5 bases and J by 8 bases, with 13 bases between them. The CDR3 length is 13 residues. Germline assignment: CDR1 SEHNR and CDR2 FQNEAQ (reference sequence). The CDR3 DNA reads as TGTGCCAGCAGCCCGGACTTAGCCGATGAGCAGTTCTTC. Translation: CASSPDLADEQFF.

V and J are TRBV5-1 and TRBJ2-6, with 7 bases aligning to TRBD1. The CDR3 is made up of 17 amino acids. J gave up 4 bases and V 0 bases, and 7 bases lay outside the gene matches. Germline CDR1 and CDR2: SGHRS and YFSETQ. Here the CDR3 reads CASSLEAQGLGANVLTF. The CDR3 region has the DNA TGCGCCAGCAGCTTGGAGGCACAGGGGCTCGGGGCCAACGTCCTGACTTTC.

The rearrangement joins TRBV11-1 to TRBJ2-3; no definite D call. CDR3 length: 14 amino acids. V lost 0 bases and J lost 9, with 13 bases in between. The V gene's germline CDR1 is SGHAT and CDR2 FQDESV (reference sequence). The CDR3 loop reads CASSLADFGSTQYF. The CDR3 nucleotides are TGTGCCAGCAGCTTAGCCGACTTTGGTTCAACGCAGTATTTT. Full variable domain (outside the CDR3, taken from reference TRBV11-1 and TRBJ2-3): EAEVAQSPRYKITEKSQAVAFWCDPISGHATLYWYRQILGQGPELLVQFQDESVVDDSQLPKDRFSAERLKGVDSTLKIQPAELGDSAMYLCASSLADFGSTQYFGPGTRLTVL.

The chain uses TRBV4-1 and TRBJ1-2, with TRBD1 matching over 8 bases. V was clipped by 4 bases and J by 4 bases; unmatched bases: 5. The germline gives CDR1 MGHRA, CDR2 YSYEKL. The CDR3 runs to 14 residues. The CDR3 nucleotides are TGCGCCAGCAGCCGAGAAGGACAGGGCTATGGCTACACCTTC. Translated, it gives CASSREGQGYGYTF.

This chain links TRBV7-2 with TRBJ2-5, with D hard to call. The length of the CDR3 is 13 residues. Germline V gene data show CDR1 as SGHTA and CDR2 as FQGNSA. The germline V and J ends were trimmed by 2 bases and 1 base, with 5 bases remaining between them. The CDR3 DNA reads as TGTGCCAGCAGCTTACTATTCCAAGAGACCCAGTACTTC. Translation: CASSLLFQETQYF.

The rearrangement links TRBV6-5 to TRBJ2-2, with 9 nucleotides matching TRBD1. V lost 6 bases and J lost 8; bases outside the gene matches: 7. The germline V gene encodes CDR1 MNHEY and CDR2 SVGAGI. The CDR3 contains 14 residues. CDR3 coding DNA: TGTGCCAGCAGCACAGGGGGCGGCTCGGGGGAGCTGTTTTTT. This gives the protein CASSTGGGSGELFF.

The rearrangement uses TRBV7-2 and TRBJ2-1; TRBD2 aligns across 7 bases. The CDR3 sequence is 15 residues long. CDR1 SGHTA and CDR2 FQGNSA come from the germline V gene. V shed 1 base, J shed 9 bases, and the junction held 9 bases outside the gene matches. DNA for the CDR3: TGTGCCAGCAGCTTAGATTACGCGGGAGCAATTGAGCAGTTCTTC. Encoded protein: CASSLDYAGAIEQFF.

The rearrangement links TRBV5-1 to TRBJ2-7; the match to TRBD2 covers 12 bases. Germline V gene sequence: CDR1 SGHRS, CDR2 YFSETQ. The CDR3 contains 15 residues. V shed 4 bases and J 6 bases; nucleotides not matched to a gene: 8. CDR3 sequence: CASSERLAGVSEQYF. For the CDR3, the DNA is TGCGCCAGCAGCGAAAGACTAGCGGGAGTCTCCGAGCAGTACTTC.

On this clone: The junction departs from germline at one end; a sequencing error may be responsible. The CDR3 spells CASREGLAQKYEQYF. The CDR3 DNA reads as TGTGCCAGCAGAGAAGGACTAGCCCAGAAGTACGAGCAGTACTTC. The V call is TRBV6-1, the J call TRBJ2-7; 8 bases fit TRBD2. The CDR3 has 15 amino acids. Germline V gene sequence: CDR1 MNHNS, CDR2 SASEGT.

This chain links TRBV28 with TRBJ2-1; 9 bases are a match to TRBD2. J gave up 0 bases and V 3 bases, and 9 bases lay outside the gene matches. The CDR3 is made up of 18 amino acids. Germline-derived CDR1 and CDR2 are MDHEN and SYDVKM. CDR3 region: CASSFPSSGNISYNEQFF. CDR3 nucleotide sequence: TGTGCCAGCAGTTTCCCCTCTAGCGGGAACATCTCCTACAATGAGCAGTTCTTC.

This clone was counted a single time. The chain recombines TRBV18 with TRBJ2-1, with D tentatively TRBD1 (6 bases). CDR3 length: 16 residues. The V end was cut by 3 bases, the J end by 3 bases, with 15 bases between. Germline CDR1 KGHSH, CDR2 LQKENI. The CDR3 nucleotides are TGTGCCAGCTCACCCCCCCCGGGACAACACTACAATGAGCAGTTCTTC. This encodes CASSPPPGQHYNEQFF.

The chain has TRBV12-3 or TRBV12-4 and TRBJ1-1, with 7 bases aligning to TRBD1. V lost 6 bases and J lost 6; bases outside the gene matches: 7. The CDR3 has 13 amino acids. The CDR3 DNA follows: TGTGCCAGCAGCAGGGGACAGCACGCTGAAGCTTTCTTT. Translating gives CASSRGQHAEAFF.

The chain is built from TRBV5-1 and TRBJ1-4, with TRBD1 identical over 7 bases. CDR3 length: 15 residues. CDR1 and CDR2 (germline): SGHRS, YFSETQ. J lost 8 bases, V lost 0 bases, and 7 bases had no gene match. The CDR3 spells CASSLVGGEGEKLFF. Written as DNA, the CDR3 is TGCGCCAGCAGCTTGGTAGGGGGCGAAGGGGAAAAACTGTTTTTT. The whole variable domain, filled in from reference TRBV5-1 and TRBJ1-4, reads KAGVTQTPRYLIKTRGQQVTLSCSPISGHRSVSWYQQTPGQGLQFLFEYFSETQRNKGNFPGRFSGRQFSNSRSEMNVSTLELGDSALYLCASSLVGGEGEKLFFGSGTQLSVL.

The genes are TRBV5-4 and TRBJ2-2, with 8 bases matching TRBD2. CDR1 SGHNT and CDR2 YYREEE come from the germline V gene (reference sequence). The junction had 13 bases not matched to a gene; V was cut back by 5 bases and J by 7 bases. The length of the CDR3 is 16 residues. The CDR3 spells CASSPGGGTLGGELFF. The CDR3 nucleotides are TGTGCCAGCAGTCCGGGGGGGGGCACCCTGGGCGGGGAGCTGTTTTTT.

This chain joins TRBV9 and TRBJ2-1, with 8 positions matching TRBD2. This CDR3 contains 16 residues. Germline V gene lookup returns CDR1 SGDLS and CDR2 YYNGEE. J was trimmed by 5 bases and V by 4 bases; bases with no gene match: 11. CDR3 in amino acids: CASSPAPAGGNNEQFF. The CDR3 DNA reads as TGTGCCAGCAGCCCAGCACCGGCGGGGGGAAACAATGAGCAGTTCTTC.

The chain carries TRBV7-8 and TRBJ2-3, with 13 bases identical to TRBD2. V lost 2 bases, J lost 6 bases, and 11 bases stayed unmatched. The CDR3 spans 18 residues. CDR1 SGHVS and CDR2 FQNEAQ come from the germline V gene. The CDR3 DNA reads TGTGCCAGCAGCTTACAGGGACTAGCGGGATCCCTCCCCGATACGCAGTATTTT. It specifies CASSLQGLAGSLPDTQYF.

The chain joins TRBV11-2 to TRBJ2-7; 8 bases agree with TRBD2. Germline CDR1 reads SGHAT; CDR2 reads FQNNGV. V shed 1 base and J 3 bases; nucleotides not matched to a gene: 5. CDR3 size: 15 residues. The CDR3 nucleotides are TGTGCCAGCAGCTTAGGTCGCGGGGGGATCTACGAGCAGTACTTC. It codes for CASSLGRGGIYEQYF.